This is a list of T cell receptor beta chains from one sample in a study of response to subunit inactivated influenza vaccine. TCRdb itself ran the RT-PCR reads through MiXCR, one entry per CDR3 protein. The sample gives about 700,000 distinct CDR3 sequences, 15% to 19% of which show up once; around 10% is in the top ten. The input for sequencing was PBMCs from blood, taken 11 to 12 days after vaccination. The receptor source for this set is a man aged 50-59 years who received an inactivated influenza vaccine. CDR3s include the opening cysteine and the closing phenylalanine or tryptophan. Fields, in order: clone size, V gene, D gene, J gene, CDR3 protein, CDR3 DNA. The D gene is left open where the match is weak. The size field is filled for only some rows; it gives once, few, many or a size class.

clone_size: many
v_call: TRBV5-1
d_call: TRBD1
j_call: TRBJ2-3
cdr3_aa: CASTAGTGVIDTQYF
cdr3_nt: TGCGCCAGTACAGCCGGGACAGGGGTAATAGATACGCAGTATTTT

clone_size: .
v_call: TRBV6-6
d_call: .
j_call: TRBJ2-5
cdr3_aa: CASNLAGETQYF
cdr3_nt: TGTGCCAGCAATTTGGCGGGAGAGACCCAGTACTTC

clone_size: .
v_call: TRBV15
d_call: .
j_call: TRBJ2-3
cdr3_aa: CATSPSLFASTDTQYF
cdr3_nt: TGTGCCACCAGCCCCTCCCTCTTCGCTAGCACAGATACGCAGTATTTT

clone_size: .
v_call: TRBV18
d_call: .
j_call: TRBJ2-5
cdr3_aa: CASSPSFKTQYF
cdr3_nt: TGTGCCAGCTCACCCTCGTTTAAGACCCAGTACTTC

clone_size: .
v_call: TRBV10-3
d_call: TRBD1
j_call: TRBJ2-3
cdr3_aa: CAISGNRGRTDTQYF
cdr3_nt: TGTGCCATCAGTGGAAACAGGGGGAGAACAGATACGCAGTATTTT

clone_size: .
v_call: TRBV3-1
d_call: TRBD1
j_call: TRBJ2-3
cdr3_aa: CASSPGDRFAQYF
cdr3_nt: TGTGCCAGCAGCCCCGGGGACAGGTTTGCGCAGTATTTT

clone_size: .
v_call: TRBV20-1
d_call: TRBD1
j_call: TRBJ2-4
cdr3_aa: CSVKDPRDRAIQYF
cdr3_nt: TGCAGTGTCAAAGACCCTCGGGACAGGGCCATTCAGTACTTC

clone_size: few
v_call: TRBV2
d_call: .
j_call: TRBJ2-1
cdr3_aa: CASASQISSSYNEQFF
cdr3_nt: TGTGCCAGCGCCTCTCAGATATCGAGCTCCTACAATGAGCAGTTCTTC

clone_size: .
v_call: TRBV24-1
d_call: .
j_call: TRBJ1-1
cdr3_aa: CATSDPLGVEAFF
cdr3_nt: TGTGCCACCAGTGATCCCCTGGGAGTTGAAGCTTTCTTT

clone_size: .
v_call: TRBV3-1
d_call: .
j_call: TRBJ2-1
cdr3_aa: CASSQVNLGEQFF
cdr3_nt: TGCGCCAGCAGCCAAGTAAACTTAGGTGAGCAGTTCTTC

clone_size: .
v_call: TRBV7-2
d_call: .
j_call: TRBJ2-5
cdr3_aa: CASTPRGQETQYF
cdr3_nt: TGTGCCAGCACCCCGAGGGGACAAGAGACCCAGTACTTC

clone_size: few
v_call: TRBV24-1
d_call: TRBD1
j_call: TRBJ2-3
cdr3_aa: CATSDLKGATQDTQYF
cdr3_nt: TGTGCCACCAGTGATTTAAAGGGGGCGACGCAAGATACGCAGTATTTT

clone_size: few
v_call: TRBV20-1
d_call: TRBD2
j_call: TRBJ2-1
cdr3_aa: CSAILGLDVRGTYNEQFF
cdr3_nt: TGCAGTGCTATCCTCGGACTAGATGTTCGGGGGACCTACAATGAGCAGTTCTTC

clone_size: .
v_call: TRBV7-8
d_call: .
j_call: TRBJ2-7
cdr3_aa: CASSDVILIEQYF
cdr3_nt: TGTGCCAGCAGCGACGTAATCCTCATCGAGCAGTACTTC

clone_size: few
v_call: TRBV2
d_call: TRBD1
j_call: TRBJ2-7
cdr3_aa: CASSQLDRGLLEQYF
cdr3_nt: TGTGCCAGCAGTCAGTTAGACAGGGGTTTACTCGAGCAGTACTTC

clone_size: .
v_call: TRBV5-5
d_call: .
j_call: TRBJ2-7
cdr3_aa: CASSLVGGATSYEQYF
cdr3_nt: TGTGCCAGCAGCTTGGTGGGGGGAGCTACGTCCTACGAGCAGTACTTC

clone_size: .
v_call: TRBV7-9
d_call: TRBD1
j_call: TRBJ1-1
cdr3_aa: CASSYTGGFVGSEAFF
cdr3_nt: TGTGCCAGCAGTTATACAGGGGGCTTCGTCGGATCTGAAGCTTTCTTT

clone_size: few
v_call: TRBV6-1
d_call: .
j_call: TRBJ1-6
cdr3_aa: CASGREGLGDYNSPLHF
cdr3_nt: TGTGCCAGCGGCAGGGAGGGTTTGGGGGATTATAATTCACCCCTCCACTTT

clone_size: few
v_call: TRBV7-8
d_call: .
j_call: TRBJ2-7
cdr3_aa: CASSRVGYYEQYF
cdr3_nt: TGTGCCAGCAGCCGAGTCGGGTACTACGAGCAGTACTTC

clone_size: .
v_call: TRBV2
d_call: TRBD1
j_call: TRBJ1-5
cdr3_aa: CASSAQGQGLQPQHF
cdr3_nt: TGTGCCAGCAGTGCCCAAGGACAGGGATTGCAGCCCCAGCATTTT

clone_size: few
v_call: TRBV30
d_call: .
j_call: TRBJ2-2
cdr3_aa: CAWSVIRTVRGTGELFF
cdr3_nt: TGTGCCTGGAGTGTAATTAGGACTGTTCGGGGCACCGGGGAGCTGTTTTTT

clone_size: .
v_call: TRBV4-1
d_call: .
j_call: TRBJ1-1
cdr3_aa: CASSQSRANTEAFF
cdr3_nt: TGCGCCAGCAGCCAAAGCAGGGCGAACACTGAAGCTTTCTTT

clone_size: few
v_call: TRBV27
d_call: TRBD1
j_call: TRBJ1-2
cdr3_aa: CASSLSGTANYGYTF
cdr3_nt: TGTGCCAGCAGTTTATCGGGGACAGCTAACTATGGCTACACCTTC

clone_size: .
v_call: TRBV7-3
d_call: .
j_call: TRBJ2-3
cdr3_aa: CASSLTGQVADTQYF
cdr3_nt: TGTGCCAGCAGCTTAACGGGTCAGGTGGCAGATACGCAGTATTTT

clone_size: few
v_call: TRBV7-8
d_call: TRBD1
j_call: TRBJ2-5
cdr3_aa: CASSLVRDRVQETQYF
cdr3_nt: TGTGCCAGCAGCTTAGTAAGGGACAGGGTCCAAGAGACCCAGTACTTC

clone_size: .
v_call: TRBV7-3
d_call: .
j_call: TRBJ2-1
cdr3_aa: CASSLRDKRPYNEQFF
cdr3_nt: TGTGCCAGCAGCTTAAGGGACAAGCGACCCTACAATGAGCAGTTCTTC

clone_size: few
v_call: TRBV9
d_call: TRBD1
j_call: TRBJ2-2
cdr3_aa: CASSVDPGQGLTGELFF
cdr3_nt: TGTGCCAGCAGCGTAGATCCAGGACAGGGGCTTACCGGGGAGCTGTTTTTT

clone_size: many
v_call: TRBV9
d_call: .
j_call: TRBJ2-7
cdr3_aa: CASNEFGGVYEQYF
cdr3_nt: TGTGCCAGCAACGAATTTGGCGGGGTCTACGAGCAGTACTTC

clone_size: few
v_call: TRBV12-3/TRBV12-4
d_call: .
j_call: TRBJ2-7
cdr3_aa: CASRRTTTYEQYF
cdr3_nt: TGTGCCAGCAGACGGACAACCACCTACGAGCAGTACTTC

clone_size: few
v_call: TRBV4-2
d_call: .
j_call: TRBJ1-6
cdr3_aa: CASSQRDGHNSPLHF
cdr3_nt: TGTGCCAGCAGCCAAAGGGACGGCCATAATTCACCCCTCCACTTT

clone_size: many
v_call: TRBV9
d_call: TRBD2
j_call: TRBJ2-1
cdr3_aa: CASNKGWGRDEQFF
cdr3_nt: TGTGCCAGCAACAAAGGGTGGGGGAGGGATGAGCAGTTCTTC

clone_size: few
v_call: TRBV12-3/TRBV12-4
d_call: .
j_call: TRBJ2-2
cdr3_aa: CASSSPGSAGELFF
cdr3_nt: TGTGCCAGCAGCTCACCCGGCAGTGCCGGGGAGCTGTTTTTT

clone_size: many
v_call: TRBV12-3/TRBV12-4
d_call: TRBD1
j_call: TRBJ1-5
cdr3_aa: CASSPPSGTAVPQHF
cdr3_nt: TGTGCCAGCAGTCCCCCGTCCGGGACAGCCGTGCCCCAGCATTTT

clone_size: .
v_call: TRBV4-3
d_call: .
j_call: TRBJ2-7
cdr3_aa: CASSQDLATGLQYF
cdr3_nt: TGCGCCAGCAGCCAAGATTTGGCTACCGGATTGCAGTACTTC

clone_size: few
v_call: TRBV7-2
d_call: .
j_call: TRBJ1-5
cdr3_aa: CASSSHQDQPQHF
cdr3_nt: TGTGCCAGCAGCTCTCACCAGGATCAGCCCCAGCATTTT

clone_size: few
v_call: TRBV2
d_call: TRBD1
j_call: TRBJ2-3
cdr3_aa: CASRPTGEGRVTDTQYF
cdr3_nt: TGTGCCAGCAGGCCGACAGGGGAAGGTAGAGTAACAGATACGCAGTATTTT

clone_size: few
v_call: TRBV20-1
d_call: TRBD1
j_call: TRBJ1-1
cdr3_aa: CSAEQGPNSF
cdr3_nt: TGCAGTGCGGAACAGGGGCCTAATTCCTTT

clone_size: once
v_call: TRBV9
d_call: TRBD2
j_call: TRBJ2-7
cdr3_aa: CASSAGEGIGSYEQYF
cdr3_nt: TGTGCCAGCAGCGCGGGGGAGGGGATTGGGTCCTACGAGCAGTACTTC

clone_size: .
v_call: TRBV4-3
d_call: .
j_call: TRBJ2-6
cdr3_aa: CASSPWTHSSANVLTF
cdr3_nt: TGCGCCAGCAGCCCGTGGACCCACTCTTCTGCCAACGTCCTGACTTTC

clone_size: .
v_call: TRBV4-3
d_call: TRBD1
j_call: TRBJ2-4
cdr3_aa: CASSPVRGQAKNIQYF
cdr3_nt: TGCGCCAGCAGCCCTGTTAGGGGGCAGGCCAAAAACATTCAGTACTTC

clone_size: few
v_call: TRBV15
d_call: TRBD1
j_call: TRBJ2-3
cdr3_aa: CATTSDRVTDTQYF
cdr3_nt: TGTGCCACCACCAGCGACAGGGTTACAGATACGCAGTATTTT

clone_size: few
v_call: TRBV20-1
d_call: TRBD2
j_call: TRBJ2-7
cdr3_aa: CSARVLGGGSYEQYF
cdr3_nt: TGCAGTGCTAGAGTCTTAGGCGGGGGATCCTACGAGCAGTACTTC

clone_size: .
v_call: TRBV24-1
d_call: .
j_call: TRBJ1-5
cdr3_aa: CATSDGRRRGPQHF
cdr3_nt: TGTGCCACCAGTGATGGCCGAAGAAGGGGGCCCCAGCATTTT

clone_size: .
v_call: TRBV12-3/TRBV12-4
d_call: .
j_call: TRBJ1-2
cdr3_aa: CASSPRFLGGYTF
cdr3_nt: TGTGCCAGCAGTCCCAGATTTCTAGGTGGCTACACCTTC

clone_size: .
v_call: TRBV11-2
d_call: .
j_call: TRBJ2-1
cdr3_aa: CASSPFRAAHEQFF
cdr3_nt: TGTGCCAGCAGCCCCTTTAGGGCGGCACATGAGCAGTTCTTC

clone_size: .
v_call: TRBV30
d_call: .
j_call: TRBJ2-7
cdr3_aa: CAWSGLGGHSYEQYF
cdr3_nt: TGTGCCTGGAGCGGCCTCGGAGGCCACTCCTACGAGCAGTACTTC

clone_size: .
v_call: TRBV27
d_call: TRBD2
j_call: TRBJ2-1
cdr3_aa: CASSLEPGLPRIYNEQFF
cdr3_nt: TGTGCCAGCAGTTTAGAGCCGGGACTACCGAGAATTTACAATGAGCAGTTCTTC

clone_size: .
v_call: TRBV20-1
d_call: TRBD2
j_call: TRBJ2-7
cdr3_aa: CSARDLPSGISYEQYF
cdr3_nt: TGCAGTGCTAGAGATCTTCCCAGCGGGATCTCCTACGAGCAGTACTTC

clone_size: few
v_call: TRBV5-1
d_call: TRBD1
j_call: TRBJ1-3
cdr3_aa: CASSLFPTGEGGNTIYF
cdr3_nt: TGCGCCAGCAGCTTGTTCCCGACAGGGGAAGGTGGAAACACCATATATTTT

clone_size: .
v_call: TRBV5-1
d_call: .
j_call: TRBJ2-7
cdr3_aa: CASSPDWTGTYEQYF
cdr3_nt: TGCGCCAGCAGCCCGGATTGGACGGGTACCTACGAGCAGTACTTC

clone_size: .
v_call: TRBV9
d_call: TRBD1
j_call: TRBJ2-6
cdr3_aa: CASSARTGDHSGANVLTF
cdr3_nt: TGTGCCAGCAGCGCCCGGACAGGGGACCACTCTGGGGCCAACGTCCTGACTTTC

clone_size: few
v_call: TRBV24-1
d_call: TRBD2
j_call: TRBJ2-7
cdr3_aa: CATSDFNPTSGSYEQYF
cdr3_nt: TGTGCCACCAGTGATTTTAACCCGACTAGCGGGAGTTACGAGCAGTACTTC

clone_size: .
v_call: TRBV5-6
d_call: .
j_call: TRBJ2-1
cdr3_aa: CASSLLADGYNEQFF
cdr3_nt: TGTGCCAGCAGCCTACTAGCTGACGGTTACAATGAGCAGTTCTTC

clone_size: .
v_call: TRBV11-3
d_call: TRBD2
j_call: TRBJ2-1
cdr3_aa: CASSHEAGGDNEQFF
cdr3_nt: TGTGCCAGCAGCCACGAGGCGGGAGGCGACAATGAGCAGTTCTTC